This T cell receptor (beta chain) originates from a study of cytomegalovirus exposure and HLA in healthy donors. Study-level findings and limits: Within the approximately 130 validation repertoires, first-cohort TCR clusters tended to co-occur, according to a later analysis.

Sequencing used immunoSEQ multiplex PCR; TCRdb keeps in-frame clones, though not all of them. The data hold roughly 300,000 clones, with roughly 89% observed a single time. Germline V gene sequence: CDR1 SGHNT, CDR2 YYREEE (reference sequence). V shed 4 bases, J shed 5 bases, and the junction held 11 bases outside the gene matches. The CDR3 covers 17 residues. A word on this clone: Its antigen remains unknown.

The specimen was PBMCs. This receptor was taken from a woman aged 18 to 35 in good health and CMV-seronegative. The chain links TRBV5-4 to TRBJ2-2; 10 bases align to TRBD2. CDR3 bases: TGTGCCAGCAGCCTGGCCGGGACTAGCGACCTAACCGGGGAGCTGTTTTTT. Translation: CASSLAGTSDLTGELFF.